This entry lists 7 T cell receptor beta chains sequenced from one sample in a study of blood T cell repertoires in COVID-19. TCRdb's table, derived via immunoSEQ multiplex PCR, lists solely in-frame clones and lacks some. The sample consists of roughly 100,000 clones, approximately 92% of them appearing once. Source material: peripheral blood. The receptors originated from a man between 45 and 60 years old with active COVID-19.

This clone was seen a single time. CDR3 in amino acids: CASSQEWAGGASLQETQYF. The CDR3 coding sequence is TGTGCCAGCAGCCAAGAGTGGGCGGGAGGGGCTTCCCTACAAGAGACCCAGTACTTC. The chain recombines TRBV3-1 (or the pseudogene TRBV3-2) with TRBJ2-5, with 9 nucleotides matching TRBD2. V lost 0 bases and J lost 2; bases outside the gene matches: 13. CDR3 length: 19 residues. Looked up from germline, CDR1 is LGHDT and CDR2 is YNNKEL (reference sequence).

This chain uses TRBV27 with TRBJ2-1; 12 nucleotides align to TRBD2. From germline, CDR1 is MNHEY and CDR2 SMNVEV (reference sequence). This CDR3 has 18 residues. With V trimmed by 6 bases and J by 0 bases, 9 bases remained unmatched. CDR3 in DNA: TGTGCCAGCAGCCTACTAGCGGGAGGACGAAGCTCCTACAATGAGCAGTTCTTC. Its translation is CASSLLAGGRSSYNEQFF.

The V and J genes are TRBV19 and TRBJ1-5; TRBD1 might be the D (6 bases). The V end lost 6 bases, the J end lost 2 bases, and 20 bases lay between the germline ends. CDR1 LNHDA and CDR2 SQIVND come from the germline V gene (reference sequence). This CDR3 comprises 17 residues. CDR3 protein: CASRTQGQSSGNQPQHF. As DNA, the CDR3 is TGTGCCAGTAGGACCCAGGGGCAGTCCTCCGGCAATCAGCCCCAGCATTTT.

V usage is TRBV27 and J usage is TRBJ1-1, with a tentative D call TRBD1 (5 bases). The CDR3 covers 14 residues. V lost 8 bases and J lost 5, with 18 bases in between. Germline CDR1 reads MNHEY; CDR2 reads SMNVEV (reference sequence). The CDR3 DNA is TGTGCCAGCCGAACATCGGGGGGGAGAACTGAAGCTTTCTTT. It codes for CASRTSGGRTEAFF.

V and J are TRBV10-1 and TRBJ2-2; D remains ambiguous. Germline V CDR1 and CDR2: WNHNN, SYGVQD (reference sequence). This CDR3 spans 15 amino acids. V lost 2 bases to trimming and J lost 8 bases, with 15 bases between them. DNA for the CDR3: TGCGCCAGCAGTGAGGGCCAGACTCGAAGTGGGGAGCTGTTTTTT. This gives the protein CASSEGQTRSGELFF.

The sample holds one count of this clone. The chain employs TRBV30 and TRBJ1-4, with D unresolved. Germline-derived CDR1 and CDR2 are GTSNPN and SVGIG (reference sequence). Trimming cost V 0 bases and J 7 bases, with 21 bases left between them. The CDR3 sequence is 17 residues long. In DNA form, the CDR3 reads TGTGCCTGGAGTGTTTCGAAGATCGGCTCGGGAGGTGAAAAACTGTTTTTT. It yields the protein CAWSVSKIGSGGEKLFF.

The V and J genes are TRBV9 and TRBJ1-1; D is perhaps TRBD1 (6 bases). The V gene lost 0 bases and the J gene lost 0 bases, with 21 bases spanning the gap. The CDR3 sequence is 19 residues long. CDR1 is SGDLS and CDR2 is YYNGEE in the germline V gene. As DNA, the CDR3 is TGTGCCAGCAGCGTAGGTACGGGGGGGCTGCGGACAGTGAACACTGAAGCTTTCTTT. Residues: CASSVGTGGLRTVNTEAFF. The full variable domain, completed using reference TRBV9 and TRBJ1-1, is DSGVTQTPKHLITATGQRVTLRCSPRSGDLSVYWYQQSLDQGLQFLIQYYNGEERAKGNILERFSAQQFPDLHSELNLSSLELGDSALYFCASSVGTGGLRTVNTEAFFGQGTRLTVV.